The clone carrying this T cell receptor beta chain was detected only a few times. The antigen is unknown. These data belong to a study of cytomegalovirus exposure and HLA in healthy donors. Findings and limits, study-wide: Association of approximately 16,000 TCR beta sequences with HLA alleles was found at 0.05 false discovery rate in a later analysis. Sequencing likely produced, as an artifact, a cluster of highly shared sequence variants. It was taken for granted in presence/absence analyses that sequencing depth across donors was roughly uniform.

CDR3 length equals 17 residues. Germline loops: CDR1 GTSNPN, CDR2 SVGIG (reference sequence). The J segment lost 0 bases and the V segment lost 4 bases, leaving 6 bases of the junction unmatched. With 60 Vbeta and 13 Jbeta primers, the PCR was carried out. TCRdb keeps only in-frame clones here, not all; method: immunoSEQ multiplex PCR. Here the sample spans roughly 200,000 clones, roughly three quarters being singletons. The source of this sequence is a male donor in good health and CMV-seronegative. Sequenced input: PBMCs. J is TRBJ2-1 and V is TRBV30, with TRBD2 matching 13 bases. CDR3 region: CAWKRGLAGYSYNEQFF. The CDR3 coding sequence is TGTGCCTGGAAAAGGGGACTAGCGGGATACTCCTACAATGAGCAGTTCTTC.